Reported below is one TCR beta chain. The sample holds one count of this clone. No cognate antigen has been identified for it. No qualities accompany the bases; no much larger clone lies one base away. This entry is derived from a study of T cells in localized non-small cell lung cancer (dated by TCRdb to 2020 to 2022). Context from the whole study: The study analyzed T cell repertoires of about 230 early-stage NSCLC patients, comparing tumors and uninvolved tumor-adjacent lungs. Of the NSCLC patients, roughly 130 were male and roughly 100 were female, and the mean age was approximately 66 years. The cohort was made up of 236 treatment-naive NSCLC patients whose localized lung tumors had been resected. The paper's findings and limits, for the study overall: Because the study design was exploratory, TCR variables were selected using unadjusted p-values without false-discovery rate correction. Of the top 100 tumor clones, a median of roughly 56 were detected in paired uninvolved adjacent lung; over 25 were also among that lung's top 100. The highest T cell clonality was observed in uninvolved tumor-adjacent lung, where clonality exceeded that of tumor, suggesting that antigenic responses were more focused in uninvolved tumor-adjacent lung. Higher blood T cell density associated with longer overall survival, while higher adjacent-lung clonality associated with shorter survival. Because multi-region tumor sequencing was not performed, intratumor heterogeneity could not be ruled out.

The immunoSEQ Assay was used to sequence TCR beta CDR3 regions from DNA. Per the authors' processing: T cell density was computed as TCR beta template counts normalized to usable DNA estimated by amplifying housekeeping genes. Richness was estimated using the preseqR package, with extrapolation to 400,000 templates for PBMC samples and to 120,000 templates for tissue samples. Clonality was taken to be one minus Pielou's evenness. Tissue-enriched TCRs were identified through differential abundance testing performed on productive amino-acid clonotypes, with a minimum total count of 5 and an alpha of 0.1. The Jaccard Index and the Morisita Overlap Index were used to quantify repertoire overlap between compartments. GLIPH grouped TCR beta CDR3s together with public tetramer-defined viral CDR3s, and a viral motif had to include at least three viral sequences and show V-gene enrichment. TCRdb obtained this table from immuneACCESS and retained in-frame rearrangements with V and J assigned. These tables miss some clones; where compared with another copy, unresolved V genes account for less than half of the shortfall, and the remainder is unexplained. The V and J calls and the clone size are those of that table, but D and trimming were determined from the DNA. The sample contains under 20,000 clones, about 88% of them found a single time. Jointly, the top ten make up 23% of the sample.

From the germline V gene, CDR1 is MNHNS and CDR2 is SASEGT. V and J are truncated by 4 bases and 6 bases respectively, leaving an intervening sequence of 9 bases. Inclusive of the bounding cysteine and phenylalanine, the CDR3 is 12 residues long. The CDR3 DNA has 36 bases and is translated from base 1. At diagnosis, peripheral blood, uninvolved tumor-adjacent lung and tumor were collected and stored as a combination of fresh-frozen and FFPE material. For TCR repertoire profiling, the blood samples were analyzed as peripheral blood mononuclear cells. The chain links TRBV6-1 with TRBJ2-5, with TRBD1 as a weak D call on 5 bases. This receptor was identified in a male donor older than 55 with stage I lung adenocarcinoma. Sequenced material: peripheral blood, taken before any cancer treatment. The nucleotide sequence is given as TGTGCCAGCAGTGCAGGGTATCAGACCCAGTACTTC. Translated, this is CASSAGYQTQYF.